This T cell receptor beta chain was obtained from a study of T-cell memory formation after mild COVID-19. TCRdb independently ran MiXCR on the 5' RACE reads; one entry per CDR3 protein. The sample records around 250,000 distinct CDR3 sequences, approximately 15% being singletons. The CDR3 has 16 residues. Trimming removed 4 bases at V and 2 bases at J, with 15 bases between. Germline CDR1 and CDR2: SGHTA and FQGNSA. This clonotype was seen a handful of times. The chain recombines TRBV7-2 with TRBJ1-5, with D possibly TRBD1 on 5 matching bases. The receptor was derived from an adult woman who had mild COVID-19 (a few samples of this study predate the infection). Cell type and time point are not known. Specimen: PBMCs or a T cell subset sorted from them (not recorded which). This CDR3 reads CASSSAFQGGNQPQHF. The CDR3 DNA follows: TGTGCCAGCAGCTCAGCTTTTCAGGGCGGCAATCAGCCCCAGCATTTT.